The sequence of this T cell receptor (beta chain) was determined in a study of T cell responses to AZD1222 COVID-19 vaccine. This table comes from immunoSEQ multiplex PCR, and its TCRdb copy is limited to in-frame clones, with some not included. The sample has about 120,000 clones; 75% to 95% are singletons. The CDR3 has 14 residues. The germline V gene has CDR1 LNHDA and CDR2 SQIVND (reference sequence). Unmatched junction bases numbered 11, after V lost 6 bases and J lost 7 bases. The clonotype was recovered from an adult in good health. The rearrangement uses TRBV19 and TRBJ1-2; 7 bases agree with TRBD1. The sequences come from peripheral blood, collected on day 0 of AZD1222 vaccination. CDR3 amino acids: CASRPRQGPVGYTF. The CDR3, as DNA: TGTGCCAGTAGACCTCGACAGGGACCGGTTGGCTACACCTTC.